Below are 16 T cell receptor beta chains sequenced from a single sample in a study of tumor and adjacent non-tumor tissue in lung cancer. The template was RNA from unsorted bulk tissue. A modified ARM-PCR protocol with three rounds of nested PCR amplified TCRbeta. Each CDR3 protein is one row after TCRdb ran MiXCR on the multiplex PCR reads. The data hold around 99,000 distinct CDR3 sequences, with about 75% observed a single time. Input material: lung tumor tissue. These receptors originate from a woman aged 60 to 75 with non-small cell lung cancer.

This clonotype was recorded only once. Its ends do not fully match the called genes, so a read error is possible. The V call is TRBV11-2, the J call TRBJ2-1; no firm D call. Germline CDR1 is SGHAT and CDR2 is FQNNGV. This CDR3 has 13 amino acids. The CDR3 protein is CASSGRNRNEQFF. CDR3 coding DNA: TGTGCCAGCAGCGGGCGGAATCGCAATGAGCAATTCTTC.

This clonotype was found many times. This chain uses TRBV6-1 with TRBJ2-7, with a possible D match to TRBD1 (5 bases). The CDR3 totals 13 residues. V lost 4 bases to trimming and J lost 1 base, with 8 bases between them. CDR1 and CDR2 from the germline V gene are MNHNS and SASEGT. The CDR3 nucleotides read TGTGCCAGCAGTGGACAGCTTTCCTACGAGCAGTACTTC. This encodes CASSGQLSYEQYF.

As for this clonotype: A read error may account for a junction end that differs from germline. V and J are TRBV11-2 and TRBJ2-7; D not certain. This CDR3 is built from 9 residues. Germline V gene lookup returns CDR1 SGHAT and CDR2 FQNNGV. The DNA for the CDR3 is TGTGTCAGCAGCTACGAGCAGTACTTC. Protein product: CVSSYEQYF.

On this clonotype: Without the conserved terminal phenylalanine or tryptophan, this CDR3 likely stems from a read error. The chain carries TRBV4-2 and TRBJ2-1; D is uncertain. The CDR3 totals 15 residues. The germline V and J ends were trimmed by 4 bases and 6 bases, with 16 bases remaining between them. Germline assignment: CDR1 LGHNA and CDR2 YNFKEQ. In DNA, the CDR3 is TGTGCCAGCAGCCGCGGATTGACACCCAGCAATGAGCAGTTCTTA. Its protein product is CASSRGLTPSNEQFL.

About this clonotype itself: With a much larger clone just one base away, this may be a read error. DNA of the CDR3: TGTGCCAGCACCTTGGGTCCAGGGGGCTCCTACAATGAGCAGTTCTTC. The encoded protein is CASTLGPGGSYNEQFF. The chain employs TRBV5-5 and TRBJ2-1, with 7 bases matching TRBD1. The CDR3 is 16 amino acids. Germline V gene data show CDR1 as SGHKS and CDR2 as YYEKEE (reference sequence).

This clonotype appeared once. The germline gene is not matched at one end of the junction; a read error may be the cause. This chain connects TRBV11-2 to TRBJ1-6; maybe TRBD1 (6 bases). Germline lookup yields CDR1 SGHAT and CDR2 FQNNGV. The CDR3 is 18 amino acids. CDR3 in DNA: TGTGCCAGGAGCTTAGCGGGATCAACAGGGAGCCTTCATTCACCCCTCCACTTT. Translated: CARSLAGSTGSLHSPLHF. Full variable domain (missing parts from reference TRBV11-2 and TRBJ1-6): EAGVAQSPRYKIIEKRQSVAFWCNPISGHATLYWYQQILGQGPKLLIQFQNNGVVDDSQLPKDRFSAERLKGVDSTLKIQPAKLEDSAVYLCARSLAGSTGSLHSPLHFGNGTRLTVT.

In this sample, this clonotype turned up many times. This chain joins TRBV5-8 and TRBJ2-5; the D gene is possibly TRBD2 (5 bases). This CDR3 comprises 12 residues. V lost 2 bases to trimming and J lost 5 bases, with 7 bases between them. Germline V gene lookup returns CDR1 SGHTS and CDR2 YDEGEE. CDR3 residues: CASSFRGETQYF. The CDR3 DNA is TGTGCCAGCAGCTTCCGCGGGGAGACCCAGTACTTC.

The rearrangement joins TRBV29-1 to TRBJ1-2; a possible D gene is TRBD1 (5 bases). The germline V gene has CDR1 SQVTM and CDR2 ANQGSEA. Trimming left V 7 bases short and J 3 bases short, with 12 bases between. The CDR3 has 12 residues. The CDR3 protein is CSGGKGHYGYTF. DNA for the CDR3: TGCAGCGGAGGAAAGGGACACTATGGCTACACCTTC.

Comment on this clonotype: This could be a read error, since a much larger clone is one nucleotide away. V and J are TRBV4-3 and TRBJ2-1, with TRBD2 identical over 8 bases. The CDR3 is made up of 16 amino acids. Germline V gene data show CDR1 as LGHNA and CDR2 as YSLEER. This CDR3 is CAGSQALGLVINEQFF. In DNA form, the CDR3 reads TGCGCCGGCAGCCAAGCCTTGGGACTAGTCATCAATGAGCAGTTCTTC.

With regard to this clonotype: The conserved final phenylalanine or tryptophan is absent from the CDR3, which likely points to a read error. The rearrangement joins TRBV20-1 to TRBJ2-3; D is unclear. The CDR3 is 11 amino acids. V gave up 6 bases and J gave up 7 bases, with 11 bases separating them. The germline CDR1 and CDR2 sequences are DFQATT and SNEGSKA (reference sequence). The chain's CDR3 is CSAARDNTQYY. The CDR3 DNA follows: TGCAGTGCGGCAAGGGATAATACGCAGTATTAT.

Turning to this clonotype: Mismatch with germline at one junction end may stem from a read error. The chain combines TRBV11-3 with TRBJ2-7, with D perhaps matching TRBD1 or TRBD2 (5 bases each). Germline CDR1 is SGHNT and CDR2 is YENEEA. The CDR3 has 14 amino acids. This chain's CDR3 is CASSLDTGTHDQYF. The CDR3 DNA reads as TGTGCCAGCAGCTTAGATACGGGGACCCACGACCAGTACTTC.

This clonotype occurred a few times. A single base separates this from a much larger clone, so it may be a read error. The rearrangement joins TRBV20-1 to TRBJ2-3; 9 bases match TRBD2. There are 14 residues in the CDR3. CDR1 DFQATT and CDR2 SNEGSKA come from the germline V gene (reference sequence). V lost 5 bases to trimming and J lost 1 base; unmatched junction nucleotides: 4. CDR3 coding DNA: TGCAGTGCTCCTAGCGGGATCGGCACAGATACGCAGTATTTT. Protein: CSAPSGIGTDTQYF.

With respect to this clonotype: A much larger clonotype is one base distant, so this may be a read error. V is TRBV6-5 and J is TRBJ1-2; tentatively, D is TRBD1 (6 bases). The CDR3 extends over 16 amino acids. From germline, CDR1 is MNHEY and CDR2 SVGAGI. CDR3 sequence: CASSYQYEGGNYGYAF. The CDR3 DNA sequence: TGTGCCAGCAGTTATCAGTATGAGGGGGGCAACTATGGCTACGCCTTC.

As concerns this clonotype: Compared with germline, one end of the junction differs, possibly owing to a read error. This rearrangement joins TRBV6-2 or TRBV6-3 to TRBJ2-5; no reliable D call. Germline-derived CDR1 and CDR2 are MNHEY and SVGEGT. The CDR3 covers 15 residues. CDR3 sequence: CASRELEMFQENQYF. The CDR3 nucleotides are TGTGCCAGCCGTGAGCTAGAGATGTTCCAAGAGAACCAGTACTTC.

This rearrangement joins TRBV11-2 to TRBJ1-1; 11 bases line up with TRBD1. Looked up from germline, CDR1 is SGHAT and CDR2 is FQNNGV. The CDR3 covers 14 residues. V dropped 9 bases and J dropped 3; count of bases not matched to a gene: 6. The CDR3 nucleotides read TGTGCCAGTTGGGGGACAGGGGGTGACACTGAAGCTTTCTTT. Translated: CASWGTGGDTEAFF.

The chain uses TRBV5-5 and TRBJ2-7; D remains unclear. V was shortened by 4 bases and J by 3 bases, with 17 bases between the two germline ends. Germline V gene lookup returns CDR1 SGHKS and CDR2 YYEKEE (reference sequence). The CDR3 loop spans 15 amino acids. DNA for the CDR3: TGTGCCAGCAGCCGCAGTGGGATAGGGATCTACGAGCAGTACTTC. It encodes CASSRSGIGIYEQYF.